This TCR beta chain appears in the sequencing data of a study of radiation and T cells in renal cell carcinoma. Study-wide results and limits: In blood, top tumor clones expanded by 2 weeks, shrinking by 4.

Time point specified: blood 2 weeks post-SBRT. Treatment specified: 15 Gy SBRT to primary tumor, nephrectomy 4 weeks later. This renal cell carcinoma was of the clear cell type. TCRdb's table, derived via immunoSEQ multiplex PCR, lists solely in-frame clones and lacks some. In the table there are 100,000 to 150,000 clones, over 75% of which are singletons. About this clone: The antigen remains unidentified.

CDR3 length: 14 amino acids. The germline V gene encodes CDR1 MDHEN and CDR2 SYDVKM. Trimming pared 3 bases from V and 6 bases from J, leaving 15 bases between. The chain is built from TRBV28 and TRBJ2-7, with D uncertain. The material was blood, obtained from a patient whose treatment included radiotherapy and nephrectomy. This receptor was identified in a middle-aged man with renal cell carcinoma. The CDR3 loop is CASSFLAAGGEQYF. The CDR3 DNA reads TGTGCCAGCAGTTTCCTTGCGGCCGGCGGCGAGCAGTACTTC.